This TCR beta chain was documented in a study of response to subunit inactivated influenza vaccine. General study points: The authors suggested that few new T cells are recruited per seasonal influenza vaccination.

A remark on this clonotype: The target antigen is unknown.

TCRdb passed the RT-PCR reads through MiXCR, listing each CDR3 protein once. Of about 520,000 distinct CDR3 sequences in the sample, about 25% were seen once. The CDR3 runs to 14 residues. Germline values: CDR1 MDHEN, CDR2 SYDVKM. V lost 4 bases, J lost 0 bases, and 7 bases lay in between. This clonotype originated in a man between 45 and 60 years old who received an inactivated influenza vaccine. The chain links TRBV28 to TRBJ2-4; D gene unclear. The sequenced sample was CD4+ T cells sorted from PBMCs, obtained around 5 days after vaccination. The CDR3 region is CASSSVQAKNIQYF. The CDR3 bases are TGTGCCAGCAGTTCTGTTCAAGCCAAAAACATTCAGTACTTC. The variable domain in full, with the rest retrieved from reference TRBV28 and TRBJ2-4, is DVKVTQSSRYLVKRTGEKVFLECVQDMDHENMFWYRQDPGLGLRLIYFSYDVKMKEKGDIPEGYSVSREKKERFSLILESASTNQTSMYLCASSSVQAKNIQYFGAGTRLSVL.